Listed here are 25 T cell receptor beta chains from one sample, sequenced in a study of OX40 agonist ivuxolimab in advanced cancers. The assay was immunoSEQ multiplex PCR, and TCRdb's table has in-frame clones only and misses some. The table has some 64,000 clones, around nine tenths seen once; the top ten hold about 0.34%. Here the sequenced sample was CD4+ or CD8+ T cells sorted from blood, taken in a trial of the OX40 agonist ivuxolimab. These receptors all come from an adult with an advanced solid tumor such as melanoma, head and neck, liver or kidney cancer.

The genes are TRBV2 and TRBJ2-1; the match to TRBD1 covers 8 bases. The CDR3 runs 14 residues. From germline, CDR1 is SNHLY and CDR2 FYNNEI. V lost 6 bases and J lost 2; bases outside the gene matches: 3. The CDR3 protein is CASSRTGTYNEQFF. Written as DNA, the CDR3 is TGTGCCAGCAGCAGGACAGGGACCTACAATGAGCAGTTCTTC.

The rearrangement links TRBV2 to TRBJ2-5, with TRBD2 matching over 10 bases. Per the germline V gene, CDR1 is SNHLY and CDR2 is FYNNEI. V shed 4 bases and J 7 bases; nucleotides not matched to a gene: 12. This CDR3 contains 16 residues. CDR3 in DNA: TGTGCCAGCAGTGGACCCCAGAGCGGGGGGGCCGGGACCCAGTACTTC. Protein product: CASSGPQSGGAGTQYF. Supplemented by reference TRBV2 and TRBJ2-5, the full variable domain reads EPEVTQTPSHQVTQMGQEVILRCVPISNHLYFYWYRQILGQKVEFLVSFYNNEISEKSEIFDDQFSVERPDGSNFTLKIRSTKLEDSAMYFCASSGPQSGGAGTQYFGPGTRLLVL.

The chain joins TRBV7-6 to TRBJ1-6, with D possibly TRBD1 on 5 matching bases. CDR1 is SGHVS and CDR2 is FNYEAQ in the germline V gene. V lost 1 base to trimming and J lost 8 bases, with 24 bases between them. The CDR3 consists of 19 residues. The CDR3, as DNA: TGTGCCAGCAGCTTAGGGGGCCCCGGAACCGATACTTCCTATTCACCCCTCCACTTT. This gives the protein CASSLGGPGTDTSYSPLHF.

A single count supports this clone. The gene calls are TRBV5-4 and TRBJ1-2; D perhaps matches TRBD1 (6 bases). This CDR3 has 17 residues. CDR1 is SGHNT, CDR2 YYREEE, per germline (reference sequence). Trimming took off 0 bases at V and 0 bases at J, with 15 bases between the two ends. The CDR3 here is CASSLGGGRGANYGYTF. CDR3 nucleotide sequence: TGTGCCAGCAGCTTGGGTGGGGGAAGGGGGGCTAACTATGGCTACACCTTC.

This chain uses TRBV27 with TRBJ1-6; a possible D gene is TRBD1 (6 bases). This CDR3 has 14 residues. The V gene's germline CDR1 is MNHEY and CDR2 SMNVEV (reference sequence). V gave up 6 bases and J gave up 7 bases, with 13 bases separating them. The DNA of the CDR3 is TGTGCCAGCAGGGCAGGACAGCGAAATTCACCCCTCCACTTT. The encoded protein is CASRAGQRNSPLHF.

The V and J genes are TRBV5-1 and TRBJ2-3, with D unresolved. Trimming removed 0 bases at V and 6 bases at J, with 11 bases between. Germline CDR1 is SGHRS and CDR2 is YFSETQ. This CDR3 is 14 amino acids long. The CDR3 DNA reads TGCGCCAGCAGCTTGGGACTTACCCCTGATACGCAGTATTTT. Translating it yields CASSLGLTPDTQYF.

CDR3 region: CASSLGRGSGGLSYNEQFF. CDR3 nucleotide sequence: TGTGCCAGCAGCTTAGGGCGGGGTAGCGGGGGGCTCTCCTACAATGAGCAGTTCTTC. The gene calls are TRBV11-2 and TRBJ2-1, with 10 bases that match TRBD2. V shed 1 base, J shed 0 bases, and the junction held 9 bases outside the gene matches. CDR3 length: 19 amino acids. Per germline, CDR1 SGHAT and CDR2 FQNNGV.

The chain recombines TRBV25-1 with TRBJ1-5; D perhaps matches TRBD1 (6 bases). Germline CDR1 and CDR2: MGHDK and SYGVNS. Between the trimmed V and J ends, which lost 3 bases and 4 bases, there was a span of 13 bases. The CDR3 has 15 amino acids. CDR3 amino acids: CASSDPGAPNQPQHF. Here the CDR3 DNA reads TGTGCCAGCAGTGATCCAGGGGCGCCGAATCAGCCCCAGCATTTT.

This chain uses TRBV10-3 with TRBJ1-2; unclear D gene. V shed 5 bases and J shed 8 bases, with 15 bases lying between them. The CDR3 extends over 13 amino acids. The germline gives CDR1 ENHRY, CDR2 SYGVKD. The CDR3 region has the DNA TGTGCCATCAGTCCCGGGCAGCCAACCGGCTACACCTTC. This translates into CAISPGQPTGYTF.

The chain uses TRBV7-2 and TRBJ2-5; either TRBD1 or TRBD2 may supply D (5 bases each). The germline gives CDR1 SGHTA, CDR2 FQGNSA. Trimming took 5 bases from V and 1 from J, leaving 14 bases between them. The CDR3 contains 15 residues. The CDR3 sequence is CASSLRGSSQETQYF. DNA of the CDR3: TGTGCCAGCAGCCTTCGGGGCTCTTCCCAAGAGACCCAGTACTTC.

The chain carries TRBV27 and TRBJ2-3, with 15 bases lining up with TRBD2. Per germline, CDR1 MNHEY and CDR2 SMNVEV (reference sequence). J was trimmed by 0 bases and V by 5 bases; bases with no gene match: 6. The CDR3 runs to 18 residues. DNA of the CDR3: TGTGCCAGCAGTGGGGGACTAGCGGGGGGCCCTAGCACAGATACGCAGTATTTT. Translated: CASSGGLAGGPSTDTQYF.

J is TRBJ1-2 and V is TRBV6-1; the D is unclear. CDR3 length: 13 residues. V was pared by 9 bases and J by 1 base, with 12 bases between. Germline assignment: CDR1 MNHNS and CDR2 SASEGT. CDR3 nucleotides: TGTGCCAGTGGGGTAGCCTTTAACTATGGCTACACCTTC. Amino acid sequence: CASGVAFNYGYTF.

The chain combines TRBV6-5 with TRBJ2-1, with D maybe TRBD2 (6 bases). From germline, CDR1 is MNHEY and CDR2 SVGAGI. CDR3 length: 11 residues. Between the trimmed V and J ends, which lost 5 bases and 8 bases, there was a span of 7 bases. The CDR3 DNA reads TGTGCCAGCAGTACGGGGGATGAGCAGTTCTTC. It encodes CASSTGDEQFF.

The rearrangement links TRBV5-6 to TRBJ2-7; weak D call: TRBD2 (6 bases). Per the germline V gene, CDR1 is SGHDT and CDR2 is YYEEEE. The CDR3 extends over 17 amino acids. V was cut by 1 base and J by 0 bases, with 17 bases left in between. CDR3 DNA: TGTGCCAGCAGCTTGTCTTACGGCGGGGCGAGCTCCTACGAGCAGTACTTC. Translation: CASSLSYGGASSYEQYF.

The V and J genes are TRBV19 and TRBJ1-2; 9 nucleotides align to TRBD1. The germline gives CDR1 LNHDA, CDR2 SQIVND (reference sequence). CDR3 length: 16 residues. J was trimmed by 5 bases and V by 2 bases; bases with no gene match: 9. The CDR3 here is CASSISHGTGTYGYTF. The CDR3 bases are TGTGCCAGTAGTATAAGTCACGGGACAGGGACTTATGGCTACACCTTC. Supplemented by reference TRBV19 and TRBJ1-2, the full variable domain reads DGGITQSPKYLFRKEGQNVTLSCEQNLNHDAMYWYRQDPGQGLRLIYYSQIVNDFQKGDIAEGYSVSREKKESFPLTVTSAQKNPTAFYLCASSISHGTGTYGYTFGSGTRLTVV.

The chain uses TRBV4-1 and TRBJ2-7; D is perhaps TRBD1 (6 bases). The CDR3 sequence is 16 residues long. Trimming cost V 0 bases and J 1 base, with 13 bases left between them. Germline loops: CDR1 MGHRA, CDR2 YSYEKL. Written as DNA, the CDR3 is TGCGCCAGCAGCCAAGAAGGTCCAGGGGATTCCTACGAGCAGTACTTC. The encoded protein is CASSQEGPGDSYEQYF.

This rearrangement joins TRBV18 to TRBJ2-7; TRBD1 agrees at 10 bases. The CDR3 contains 14 residues. V was pared by 2 bases and J by 3 bases, with 1 base of the junction left unmatched. From germline, CDR1 is KGHSH and CDR2 LQKENI. CDR3 amino acids: CASSPDRGRYEQYF. The CDR3 DNA follows: TGTGCCAGCTCACCAGACAGGGGGCGCTACGAGCAGTACTTC.

This clone appeared a single time. V is TRBV5-6 and J is TRBJ1-1; D is unresolved. From germline, CDR1 is SGHDT and CDR2 YYEEEE. The V gene lost 0 bases and the J gene lost 0 bases, with 3 bases spanning the gap. The CDR3 spans 13 residues. The CDR3 sequence is CASSLGVNTEAFF. The CDR3 DNA sequence: TGTGCCAGCAGCTTGGGCGTGAACACTGAAGCTTTCTTT. Looking up the rest from reference TRBV5-6 and TRBJ1-1 gives the full variable domain: DAGVTQSPTHLIKTRGQQVTLRCSPKSGHDTVSWYQQALGQGPQFIFQYYEEEERQRGNFPDRFSGHQFPNYSSELNVNALLLGDSALYLCASSLGVNTEAFFGQGTRLTVV.

The V call is TRBV5-1, the J call TRBJ1-1; TRBD1 is a possible D gene (5 bases). Trimming pared 1 base from V and 2 bases from J, leaving 9 bases between. Germline V gene lookup returns CDR1 SGHRS and CDR2 YFSETQ. The CDR3 length is 14 residues. The CDR3 loop reads CASSLPGLNTEAFF. The CDR3, as DNA: TGCGCCAGCAGCTTGCCAGGGCTAAACACTGAAGCTTTCTTT.

The chain employs TRBV2 and TRBJ2-7; no reliable D call. This CDR3 spans 13 amino acids. Trimming left V 6 bases short and J 3 bases short, with 12 bases between. The germline V gene has CDR1 SNHLY and CDR2 FYNNEI. In nucleotides, the CDR3 is TGTGCCAGCAGCGCCCTCGTGGGCTACGAGCAGTACTTC. Translated: CASSALVGYEQYF. The whole variable domain, filled in from reference TRBV2 and TRBJ2-7, reads EPEVTQTPSHQVTQMGQEVILRCVPISNHLYFYWYRQILGQKVEFLVSFYNNEISEKSEIFDDQFSVERPDGSNFTLKIRSTKLEDSAMYFCASSALVGYEQYFGPGTRLTVT.

This chain uses TRBV10-1 with TRBJ2-7, with unresolved D. Deletions cut 2 bases from V and 5 bases from J, with 13 bases between. The CDR3 loop spans 14 amino acids. Germline V lookup: CDR1 WNHNN, CDR2 SYGVQD (reference sequence). The CDR3 is CASSEGVPPDEQYF. The CDR3 bases are TGCGCCAGCAGTGAGGGCGTCCCACCGGACGAGCAGTACTTC.

This CDR3 is CASSVETSVFGTQYF. The CDR3 DNA reads as TGTGCCAGCAGCGTAGAGACTAGCGTTTTTGGTACGCAGTATTTT. V gene TRBV9 combines with J gene TRBJ2-3, with 8 bases aligning to TRBD2. J lost 8 bases, V lost 0 bases, and 8 bases had no gene match. From germline, CDR1 is SGDLS and CDR2 YYNGEE. The CDR3 contains 15 residues.

The V call is TRBV6-1, the J call TRBJ1-3, with a tentative D call TRBD1 (6 bases). This CDR3 comprises 16 residues. From germline, CDR1 is MNHNS and CDR2 SASEGT. Trimming removed 4 bases at V and 6 bases at J, with 19 bases between. CDR3 in DNA: TGTGCCAGCAGTGGACCCTCGGTACAGGGCAAAAACACCATATATTTT. This gives the protein CASSGPSVQGKNTIYF.

CDR3 amino acids: CASSKSSGGTNTGELFF. The CDR3 region has the DNA TGCGCCAGCAGCAAGTCTAGCGGGGGGACGAACACCGGGGAGCTGTTTTTT. The chain employs TRBV5-1 and TRBJ2-2, with 11 bases aligning to TRBD2. V shed 4 bases, J shed 0 bases, and the junction held 5 bases outside the gene matches. The CDR3 runs to 17 residues. From germline, CDR1 is SGHRS and CDR2 YFSETQ.

The chain uses TRBV10-3 and TRBJ1-2; 12 bases align to TRBD1. The V gene's germline CDR1 is ENHRY and CDR2 SYGVKD. The V gene end was trimmed by 6 bases and the J gene end by 7 bases; junction bases not matched to a gene: 3. This CDR3 contains 13 residues. Here the CDR3 reads CAISRDRGLGYTF. The DNA of the CDR3 is TGTGCCATCAGCCGGGACAGGGGGCTTGGCTACACCTTC.